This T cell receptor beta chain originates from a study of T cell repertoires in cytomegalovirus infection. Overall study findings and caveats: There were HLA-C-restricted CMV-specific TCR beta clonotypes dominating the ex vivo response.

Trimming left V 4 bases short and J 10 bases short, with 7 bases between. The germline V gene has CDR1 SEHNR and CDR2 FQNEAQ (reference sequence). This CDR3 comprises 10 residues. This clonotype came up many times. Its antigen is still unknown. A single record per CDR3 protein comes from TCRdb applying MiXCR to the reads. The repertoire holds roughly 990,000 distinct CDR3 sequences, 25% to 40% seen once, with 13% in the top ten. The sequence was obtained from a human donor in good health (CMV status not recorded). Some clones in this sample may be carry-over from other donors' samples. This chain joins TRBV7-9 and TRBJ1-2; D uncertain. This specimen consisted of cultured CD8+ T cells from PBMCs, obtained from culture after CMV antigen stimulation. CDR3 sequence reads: CASSSAVYTF. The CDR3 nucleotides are TGTGCCAGCAGCTCCGCGGTCTACACCTTC.